This T cell receptor (beta chain) was obtained from a study of blood T cell repertoires in COVID-19. Data came from immunoSEQ multiplex PCR; TCRdb stores just in-frame clones and leaves some out. The repertoire holds 150,000 or so clones, with just under 85% as singletons. Germline CDR1 and CDR2: SNHLY and FYNNEI. This CDR3 is 14 amino acids long. The V gene end was trimmed by 5 bases and the J gene end by 4 bases; junction bases not matched to a gene: 4. This receptor was taken from a woman of 80 years or more with acute or convalescent COVID-19. V gene TRBV2 combines with J gene TRBJ1-2; TRBD1 agrees at 10 bases. The sample comprised peripheral blood. CDR3 sequence (DNA): TGTGCCAGCAGTTGGACAGGGGGGACCTATGGCTACACCTTC. Translation gives CASSWTGGTYGYTF.